The 6 T cell receptor beta chains listed next were all sequenced from one sample in a study of cytomegalovirus exposure and HLA in healthy donors. Use of 60 Vbeta and 13 Jbeta primers characterized the PCR. Sequenced by immunoSEQ multiplex PCR; TCRdb stores in-frame clones only, minus some. Of tens of thousands of clones listed, around three quarters are singletons. Sequencing used PBMCs. These receptors were collected from a man in his sixties in good health and CMV-seropositive.

Points on this clone: A junction end diverges from the germline sequence, so it may reflect a read error. CDR3 sequence reads: CASSLADLNAIYF. The DNA for the CDR3 is TGCGCCAGCAGCTTGGCAGATTTAAACGCCATATATTTT. The chain is built from TRBV5-1 and TRBJ1-3, with D uncertain. Looked up from germline, CDR1 is SGHRS and CDR2 is YFSETQ. The CDR3 is 13 amino acids.

V usage is TRBV27 and J usage is TRBJ1-5, with a tentative D call TRBD1 (5 bases). The germline CDR1 and CDR2 sequences are MNHEY and SMNVEV (reference sequence). Between the trimmed V and J ends, which lost 6 bases and 4 bases, there was a span of 13 bases. The CDR3 length is 14 residues. This chain's CDR3 is CASRGTGVNQPQHF. CDR3 bases: TGTGCCAGCAGGGGGACGGGGGTAAATCAGCCCCAGCATTTT.

This chain joins TRBV5-1 and TRBJ1-6; TRBD1 matches at 11 bases. Germline CDR1 is SGHRS and CDR2 is YFSETQ. The CDR3 length is 15 residues. The V segment lost 7 bases and the J segment 13 bases; nucleotides outside the gene matches: 13. CDR3 residues: CASGYGDRGGSPLHF. As DNA, the CDR3 is TGCGCCAGCGGCTACGGGGACAGGGGGGGTTCGCCCCTCCACTTT.

The chain combines TRBV6-1 with TRBJ2-7, with D possibly matching TRBD1 (6 bases). The CDR3 length is 13 residues. The germline CDR1 and CDR2 sequences are MNHNS and SASEGT. V gave up 7 bases and J gave up 2 bases, with 12 bases separating them. In nucleotides, the CDR3 is TGTGCCAGCACTAGGACAGCTACCTACGAGCAGTACTTC. Translating gives CASTRTATYEQYF.

The genes are TRBV29-1 and TRBJ1-4; TRBD1 matches at 10 bases. CDR3 length equals 13 residues. Per the germline V gene, CDR1 is SQVTM and CDR2 is ANQGSEA. V shed 6 bases and J 5 bases; nucleotides not matched to a gene: 3. This CDR3 is CSVVTGGNEKLFF. The CDR3 bases are TGCAGCGTCGTGACAGGGGGCAATGAAAAACTGTTTTTT. Drawing the rest from reference TRBV29-1 and TRBJ1-4, the complete variable domain is SAVISQKPSRDICQRGTSLTIQCQVDSQVTMMFWYRQQPGQSLTLIATANQGSEATYESGFVIDKFPISRPNLTFSTLTVSNMSPEDSSIYLCSVVTGGNEKLFFGSGTQLSVL.

The CDR3 DNA reads TGTGCCAGCAGCTTGGGTCGGGGGACGAACACGGAGACCCAGTACTTC. Its protein is CASSLGRGTNTETQYF. The chain recombines TRBV5-8 with TRBJ2-5; D possibly corresponds to TRBD2 (6 bases). Trimming removed 0 bases at V and 5 bases at J, with 17 bases between. Germline V gene data show CDR1 as SGHTS and CDR2 as YDEGEE. There are 16 residues in the CDR3.